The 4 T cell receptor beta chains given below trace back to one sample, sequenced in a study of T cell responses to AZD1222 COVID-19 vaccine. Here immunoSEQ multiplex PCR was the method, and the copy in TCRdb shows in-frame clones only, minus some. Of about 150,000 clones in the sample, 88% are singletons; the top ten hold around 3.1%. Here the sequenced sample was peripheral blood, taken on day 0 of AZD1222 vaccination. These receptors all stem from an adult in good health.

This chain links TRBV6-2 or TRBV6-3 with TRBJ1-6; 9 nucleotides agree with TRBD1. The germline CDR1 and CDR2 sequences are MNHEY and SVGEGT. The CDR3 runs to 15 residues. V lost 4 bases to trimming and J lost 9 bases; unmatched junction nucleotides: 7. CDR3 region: CASSFGQGMVSPLHF. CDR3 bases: TGTGCCAGCAGTTTCGGACAGGGGATGGTTTCACCCCTCCACTTT.

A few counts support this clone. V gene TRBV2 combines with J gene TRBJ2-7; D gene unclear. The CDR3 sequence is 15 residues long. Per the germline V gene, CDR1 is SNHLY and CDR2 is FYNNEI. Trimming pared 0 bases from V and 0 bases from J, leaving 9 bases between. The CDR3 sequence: CASSEALRVSYEQYF. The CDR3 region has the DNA TGTGCCAGCAGTGAAGCGCTTAGGGTCTCCTACGAGCAGTACTTC.

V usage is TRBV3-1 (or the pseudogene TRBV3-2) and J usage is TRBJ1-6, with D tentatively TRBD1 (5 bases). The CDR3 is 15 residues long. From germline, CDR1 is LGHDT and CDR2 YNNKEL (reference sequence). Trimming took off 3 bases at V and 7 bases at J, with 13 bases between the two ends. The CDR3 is CASSQMDTSNSPLHF. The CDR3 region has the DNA TGTGCCAGCAGCCAGATGGACACTTCAAATTCACCCCTCCACTTT.

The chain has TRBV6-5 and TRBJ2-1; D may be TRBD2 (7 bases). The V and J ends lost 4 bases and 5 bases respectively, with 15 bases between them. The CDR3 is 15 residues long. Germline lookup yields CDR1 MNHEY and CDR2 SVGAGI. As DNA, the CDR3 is TGTGCCAGCAGTTCGGGGGGCCAAGGGAACAATGAGCAGTTCTTC. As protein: CASSSGGQGNNEQFF.